These 4 T cell receptor beta chains came from one sample sequenced in a study of OX40 agonist ivuxolimab in advanced cancers. Sequencing was performed with immunoSEQ multiplex PCR; in TCRdb, only in-frame clones are kept and a portion is missing. The sample yields some 71,000 clones, roughly nine tenths seen once. This sample comprised CD4+ or CD8+ T cells sorted from blood, obtained in a trial of the OX40 agonist ivuxolimab. All receptors come from an adult with an advanced solid tumor such as melanoma, head and neck, liver or kidney cancer.

The gene calls are TRBV29-1 and TRBJ2-7, with D possibly matching TRBD2 (5 bases). Trimming removed 6 bases from V and 2 bases from J, with 8 bases in between. Germline V gene data show CDR1 as SQVTM and CDR2 as ANQGSEA. The CDR3 contains 11 residues. Here the CDR3 reads CSVRDAYEQYF. CDR3 DNA sequence: TGCAGCGTCCGGGATGCCTACGAGCAGTACTTC.

The gene calls are TRBV10-3 and TRBJ1-1; TRBD1 might be the D (6 bases). The CDR3 has 19 amino acids. CDR1 ENHRY and CDR2 SYGVKD come from the germline V gene. The ends were cut back, 0 bases at V and 1 base at J, with 21 bases in the middle. In nucleotides, the CDR3 is TGTGCCATCAGTGAGTCGCCCCAAGGAGCCCGGGGGGCGAACACTGAAGCTTTCTTT. This translates into CAISESPQGARGANTEAFF.

The rearrangement uses TRBV19 and TRBJ2-5; 8 nucleotides agree with TRBD2. Trimming cost V 8 bases and J 5 bases; bases outside gene matches: 4. The CDR3 contains 12 residues. The V gene's germline CDR1 is LNHDA and CDR2 SQIVND (reference sequence). Here the CDR3 reads CASREGGETQYF. The DNA of the CDR3 is TGTGCCAGTCGGGAGGGCGGTGAGACCCAGTACTTC.

The chain joins TRBV19 to TRBJ2-2; D is ambiguous. In germline, CDR1 is LNHDA, CDR2 SQIVND (reference sequence). The CDR3 spans 12 residues. The CDR3 spells CAAYANTGELFF. The CDR3 DNA follows: TGTGCTGCATACGCGAACACCGGGGAGCTGTTTTTT.